A selection of T cell receptor beta chains follows, all from one sample in a study of T cells in Graves' hyperthyroidism and ophthalmopathy. One entry per CDR3 protein, called by TCRdb with MiXCR from the multiplex PCR reads. Of 550,000 to 800,000 distinct CDR3 sequences in the sample, 15% to 20% are singletons; the top ten hold around a sixth. The specimen was blood. The receptor source for this set is a man aged 50 to 59 with Graves' hyperthyroidism. Each CDR3 is given with its conserved first and last residue. The order of the fields is D gene, V gene, J gene, clone size, CDR3 DNA, CDR3 protein. A D gene is named only where the DNA matches it firmly. Not every row has a clone size; where given, it reads once, few, many or a size class.

NA	TRBV28	TRBJ1-1	few	TGTGCCAGCACCCGGACAGAAGAAGCTTTCTTT	CASTRTEEAFF
TRBD2	TRBV7-6	TRBJ2-5	many	TGTGCCAGCAGCTTAAAGCGGGAGGGGCGGGAGACCCAGTACTTC	CASSLKREGRETQYF
TRBD1	TRBV10-3	TRBJ2-1	NA	TGTGCCACCAGTGAGTTGTCAGGGGGCCAAGGTAGGAATGAGCAGTTCTTC	CATSELSGGQGRNEQFF
NA	TRBV7-2	TRBJ2-7	many	TGTGCCAGCAGCTTATCCGACGGCCCCTACGAGCAGTACTTC	CASSLSDGPYEQYF
NA	TRBV19	TRBJ2-2	many	TGTGCCAGTAGCACATCTTGGGGCCCCGCCACCGGGGAGCTGTTTTTT	CASSTSWGPATGELFF
TRBD2	TRBV10-2	TRBJ2-7	few	TGCGCCAGCAGTTCCAGGCGAGCGGGGCCTAGCTATAGCTCCTACGAGCAGTACTTC	CASSSRRAGPSYSSYEQYF
NA	TRBV28	TRBJ2-7	many	TGTGCCAGCAGTTCGGGGGCGCTTGACGAGCAGTACTTC	CASSSGALDEQYF
NA	TRBV19	TRBJ2-6	NA	TGTGCCAGTAGGATAAGGGGGGCTGGGGCCAACGTCCTGACTTTC	CASRIRGAGANVLTF
NA	TRBV18	TRBJ2-7	NA	TGTGCCAGCTCACCACGAGACAACTCCTACGAGCAGTACTTC	CASSPRDNSYEQYF
NA	TRBV28	TRBJ1-2	many	TGTGCCAGCAGAGCTGCAGCTAACTATGGCTACACCTTC	CASRAAANYGYTF
TRBD1	TRBV28	TRBJ1-2	many	TGTGCCAGCAGTTTGCGGACAGGGAGAATGGGAGGCTACACCTTC	CASSLRTGRMGGYTF
TRBD1	TRBV2	TRBJ2-7	many	TGTGCCAGCAGTGCGGGACAGGGGGGAGAGCAGTACTTC	CASSAGQGGEQYF
TRBD1	TRBV19	TRBJ2-2	few	TGTGCCAGTAGTATAAAGGGACAGGGGGACACCGGGGAGCTGTTTTTT	CASSIKGQGDTGELFF
TRBD2	TRBV7-8	TRBJ2-1	many	TGTGCCAGCAGCTTTAGGGCGGGGGACAATGAGCAGTTCTTC	CASSFRAGDNEQFF
NA	TRBV5-5	TRBJ2-1	NA	TGTGCCAGCAGCTTGGGTGTGGCGCTTGAGCAGTTCTTC	CASSLGVALEQFF
NA	TRBV5-1	TRBJ1-1	few	TGCGCCACCTCTCAGGGGAACACTGAAGCTTTCTTT	CATSQGNTEAFF
NA	TRBV12-5	TRBJ2-1	NA	TGTGCTAGTGGTTTTGGGGGGACCAATGAGCAGTTCTTC	CASGFGGTNEQFF
NA	TRBV2	TRBJ1-4	many	TGTGCCAGCAGTGGTACACTATCAGCTAATGAAAAACTGTTTTTT	CASSGTLSANEKLFF
TRBD1	TRBV7-2	TRBJ2-2	few	TGTGCCAGCAGCCCCGCAGGGGGCTTGAACACCGGGGAGCTGTTTTTT	CASSPAGGLNTGELFF
NA	TRBV9	TRBJ1-1	NA	TGTGCCAGCAGCTTTTACGACAAAGACACTGAAGCTTTCTTT	CASSFYDKDTEAFF
TRBD2	TRBV24-1	TRBJ2-5	many	TGTGCCACCAGTGAATCGGGGGAGGGGACCCAAGAGACCCAGTACTTC	CATSESGEGTQETQYF
TRBD1	TRBV2	TRBJ2-1	many	TGTGCCAGCAGGAGGGACAGAGGCAATGAGCAGTTCTTC	CASRRDRGNEQFF
NA	TRBV10-1	TRBJ2-1	NA	TGCGCCAGCTCAAAGGACTCAAAAACCTACAATGAGCGGTTCTTC	CASSKDSKTYNERFF
NA	TRBV10-3	TRBJ2-7	NA	TGTGCCATCAGTGACAGGAGGGATTCCTACGAGCAGTACTTC	CAISDRRDSYEQYF
TRBD1	TRBV6-1	TRBJ1-4	few	TGTGCCAGCAGCAGGGGGGGGTCGACTAATGAAAAACTGTTTTTT	CASSRGGSTNEKLFF
TRBD2	TRBV29-1	TRBJ2-1	NA	TGCAGCGTTCTTGCGGGAGGCACCTACAATGAGCAGTTCTTC	CSVLAGGTYNEQFF
TRBD1	TRBV6-4	TRBJ1-2	many	TGTGCCAGCAGTGACTCTTACAGGGGGTCATGGTATGGCTACACCTTC	CASSDSYRGSWYGYTF
TRBD2	TRBV30	TRBJ2-1	many	TGTGCCTGGAGTATAGGGCTAGCGGGAGGGAATGAGCAGTTCTTC	CAWSIGLAGGNEQFF
NA	TRBV6-1	TRBJ2-3	many	TGTGCCAGCAGTACCTGGACTAGCACAGATACGCAGTATTTT	CASSTWTSTDTQYF
NA	TRBV11-2	TRBJ2-7	few	TGTGCCACCTCCTTTGGGGAGACACCCTCCTACGAGCAGTACTTC	CATSFGETPSYEQYF
NA	TRBV29-1	TRBJ2-4	few	TGCAGCGTTGAAAGTGGGTCCAAAAACATTCAGTACTTC	CSVESGSKNIQYF
NA	TRBV12-3/TRBV12-4	TRBJ2-7	many	TGTGCCAGCAGTAGTAGTGTGGGCGAGCAGTACTTC	CASSSSVGEQYF